This passage covers 26 T cell receptor beta chains from one sample sequenced in a study of blood T cell repertoires in COVID-19 (dated by TCRdb to 2018 to 2020). The library came from the immunoSEQ multiplex PCR assay. The table was pulled from immuneACCESS by TCRdb, which kept in-frame rearrangements only. Such tables lose some clones; where checked, under half of the loss comes from unresolved V genes, and the rest has no known cause. The sample table contains about 20,000 clones; only one count was recorded for approximately 91% of them. Of the sample, approximately 12% is held by the ten largest clones. Sequences were obtained from peripheral blood. The receptors originated from a human donor in a cohort sampled during active COVID-19.

This chain uses TRBV4-2 with TRBJ2-2, with 14 bases lining up with TRBD2. The CDR3 is made up of 17 amino acids. CDR1 is LGHNA and CDR2 is YNFKEQ in the germline V gene. V dropped 4 bases and J dropped 2; count of bases not matched to a gene: 3. CDR3 sequence (DNA): TGTGCCAGCAGCCCGGGACTAGCGGGGGTAAACACCGGGGAGCTGTTTTTT. Encoded protein: CASSPGLAGVNTGELFF.

This chain connects TRBV7-9 to TRBJ1-1; D might be TRBD1 (5 bases). CDR3 length: 17 residues. V was cut by 0 bases and J by 4 bases, with 18 bases left in between. The germline V gene encodes CDR1 SEHNR and CDR2 FQNEAQ (reference sequence). CDR3 sequence (DNA): TGTGCCAGCAGCTTAGCGGCAGGGCATGGGCGGAGCACTGAAGCTTTCTTT. Its translation is CASSLAAGHGRSTEAFF.

In this sample, this clone turned up a few times. The chain is built from TRBV2 and TRBJ1-1; 9 bases are shared with TRBD1. Germline CDR1 reads SNHLY; CDR2 reads FYNNEI. The CDR3 totals 14 residues. V gave up 7 bases and J gave up 1 base; unmatched junction bases: 4. CDR3 sequence reads: CASNDRGSNTEAFF. CDR3 nucleotide sequence: TGTGCCAGCAATGACAGGGGGTCGAACACTGAAGCTTTCTTT. Full variable domain (remainder filled in from reference TRBV2 and TRBJ1-1): EPEVTQTPSHQVTQMGQEVILRCVPISNHLYFYWYRQILGQKVEFLVSFYNNEISEKSEIFDDQFSVERPDGSNFTLKIRSTKLEDSAMYFCASNDRGSNTEAFFGQGTRLTVV.

The CDR3 DNA reads as TGTGCTAGTGGTTTGGTACGGGGTTTACACACTGAAGCTTTCTTT. Translation: CASGLVRGLHTEAFF. This chain links TRBV12-5 with TRBJ1-1; the D is unclear. The V and J ends lost 0 bases and 3 bases respectively, with 11 bases between them. Germline V gene data show CDR1 as LGHNT and CDR2 as FRNRAP. This CDR3 is built from 15 residues.

The chain recombines TRBV2 with TRBJ2-7; 9 bases are shared with TRBD2. The J segment lost 3 bases and the V segment lost 5 bases, leaving 8 bases of the junction unmatched. The CDR3 runs to 15 residues. In germline, CDR1 is SNHLY, CDR2 FYNNEI. CDR3 nucleotide sequence: TGTGCCAGCAGTTTCCTAGCGGGGAATATCTACGAGCAGTACTTC. Translation: CASSFLAGNIYEQYF. Full variable domain (missing parts from reference TRBV2 and TRBJ2-7): EPEVTQTPSHQVTQMGQEVILRCVPISNHLYFYWYRQILGQKVEFLVSFYNNEISEKSEIFDDQFSVERPDGSNFTLKIRSTKLEDSAMYFCASSFLAGNIYEQYFGPGTRLTVT.

The V and J genes are TRBV30 and TRBJ1-1; 7 nucleotides agree with TRBD1. The CDR3 sequence is 16 residues long. V was pared by 2 bases and J by 6 bases, with 15 bases of the junction left unmatched. Germline values: CDR1 GTSNPN, CDR2 SVGIG (reference sequence). CDR3 loop: CAWSRGAGGLGAEAFF. Here the CDR3 DNA reads TGTGCCTGGAGTCGAGGGGCAGGGGGACTTGGAGCTGAAGCTTTCTTT. Complete variable domain (other parts from reference TRBV30 and TRBJ1-1): SQTIHQWPATLVQPVGSPLSLECTVEGTSNPNLYWYRQAAGRGLQLLFYSVGIGQISSEVPQNLSASRPQDRQFILSSKKLLLSDSGFYLCAWSRGAGGLGAEAFFGQGTRLTVV.

The chain is built from TRBV5-1 and TRBJ2-7, with 8 bases matching TRBD1. Germline loops: CDR1 SGHRS, CDR2 YFSETQ. The CDR3 is 16 amino acids. Losses at the gene ends were 3 bases for V and 3 bases for J; bases not matched to a gene: 11. CDR3 bases: TGCGCCAGCAGCTCTAGGCCCCGGGACAGGTACTACGAGCAGTACTTC. Translation gives CASSSRPRDRYYEQYF.

This chain uses TRBV3-1 (or the pseudogene TRBV3-2) with TRBJ2-7; TRBD1 aligns across 8 bases. From germline, CDR1 is LGHDT and CDR2 YNNKEL (reference sequence). V shed 4 bases and J 5 bases; nucleotides not matched to a gene: 10. This CDR3 has 15 residues. The CDR3 nucleotides are TGTGCCAGCAGCCTACGGGACAGGTGGGGCAACGAGCAGTACTTC. It translates to CASSLRDRWGNEQYF.

V is TRBV29-1 and J is TRBJ1-1; 7 bases match TRBD1. Trimming took 7 bases from V and 6 from J; bases not matched to a gene: 8. CDR3 size: 12 residues. Germline V CDR1 and CDR2: SQVTM, ANQGSEA. CDR3 region: CSARDSPAEAFF. The CDR3, as DNA: TGCAGCGCTAGGGACAGTCCGGCTGAAGCTTTCTTT.

The chain has TRBV6-6 and TRBJ1-2, with TRBD1 identical over 11 bases. CDR3 length: 17 amino acids. Germline lookup yields CDR1 MNHNY and CDR2 SVGAGI (reference sequence). The junction had 12 bases not matched to a gene; V was cut back by 5 bases and J by 4 bases. CDR3 protein: CASSRTGGAGILYGYTF. CDR3 sequence (DNA): TGTGCCAGCAGTCGGACAGGGGGCGCCGGAATCCTCTATGGCTACACCTTC.

The chain couples TRBV5-6 to TRBJ2-2, with 16 bases identical to TRBD2. CDR1 SGHDT and CDR2 YYEEEE come from the germline V gene. This CDR3 spans 16 amino acids. V trimming: 4 bases; J trimming: 6 bases; junction bases outside the gene matches: 3. The DNA of the CDR3 is TGTGCCAGCAGCGCCGGGACTAGCGGGGGGGCCGGGGAGCTGTTTTTT. Translating gives CASSAGTSGGAGELFF.

The gene calls are TRBV19 and TRBJ2-3, with 12 nucleotides matching TRBD2. J was trimmed by 4 bases and V by 6 bases; bases with no gene match: 5. The CDR3 has 15 amino acids. From germline, CDR1 is LNHDA and CDR2 SQIVND (reference sequence). The CDR3 spells CASRPSGGVADTQYF. Written as DNA, the CDR3 is TGTGCCAGTAGGCCTAGCGGGGGGGTAGCAGATACGCAGTATTTT. Full variable domain (rest looked up from reference TRBV19 and TRBJ2-3): DGGITQSPKYLFRKEGQNVTLSCEQNLNHDAMYWYRQDPGQGLRLIYYSQIVNDFQKGDIAEGYSVSREKKESFPLTVTSAQKNPTAFYLCASRPSGGVADTQYFGPGTRLTVL.

This clone came up once. The rearrangement links TRBV30 to TRBJ2-3; 10 bases align to TRBD2. This CDR3 spans 16 amino acids. V lost 5 bases and J lost 1; bases outside the gene matches: 9. Germline V CDR1 and CDR2: GTSNPN, SVGIG (reference sequence). The CDR3 here is CAWAHLLAGGTDTQYF. The CDR3 DNA follows: TGTGCCTGGGCCCACCTCCTAGCGGGGGGCACAGATACGCAGTATTTT.

This chain connects TRBV11-2 to TRBJ2-7; D might be TRBD1 (6 bases). Germline CDR1 SGHAT, CDR2 FQNNGV. V lost 5 bases and J lost 3, with 23 bases in between. This CDR3 comprises 17 residues. CDR3 amino acids: CASSPLTGPSIYYEQYF. The CDR3, as DNA: TGTGCCAGCAGCCCCTTGACAGGCCCTTCAATCTACTACGAGCAGTACTTC.

The rearrangement uses TRBV12-5 and TRBJ2-5; TRBD2 might be the D (6 bases). Germline loops: CDR1 LGHNT, CDR2 FRNRAP. There are 13 residues in the CDR3. Trimming took off 6 bases at V and 4 bases at J, with 12 bases between the two ends. The CDR3 is CASGYSGVETQYF. CDR3 in DNA: TGTGCTAGTGGATACTCGGGGGTAGAGACCCAGTACTTC.

V gene TRBV11-3 combines with J gene TRBJ2-4; 8 bases agree with TRBD2. Per germline, CDR1 SGHNT and CDR2 YENEEA. The CDR3 contains 14 residues. V lost 5 bases and J lost 4; bases outside the gene matches: 4. Here the CDR3 DNA reads TGTGCCAGCAGCCTTAGCGGGGTAAAAAACATTCAGTACTTC. The encoded protein is CASSLSGVKNIQYF.

The chain uses TRBV3-1 (or the pseudogene TRBV3-2) and TRBJ1-6; 7 nucleotides match TRBD1. This CDR3 spans 16 amino acids. J was trimmed by 4 bases and V by 3 bases; bases with no gene match: 6. Germline V gene lookup returns CDR1 LGHDT and CDR2 YNNKEL (reference sequence). CDR3 sequence (DNA): TGTGCCAGCAGCCAGCAACGACAGGGTTATAATTCACCCCTCCACTTT. It codes for CASSQQRQGYNSPLHF.

This clone was counted a single time. This chain uses TRBV6-2 or TRBV6-3 with TRBJ2-5, with 13 bases fitting TRBD2. Unmatched junction bases numbered 9, after V lost 4 bases and J lost 4 bases. The length of the CDR3 is 17 residues. Germline V gene data show CDR1 as MNHEY and CDR2 as SVGEGT. CDR3 amino acids: CASSSPTTSGGAETQYF. The CDR3 region has the DNA TGTGCCAGCAGTTCCCCCACAACTAGCGGGGGGGCAGAGACCCAGTACTTC.

This chain uses TRBV6-5 with TRBJ1-5; 9 nucleotides agree with TRBD1. Germline CDR1 is MNHEY and CDR2 is SVGAGI. This CDR3 is 15 amino acids long. With V trimmed by 5 bases and J by 5 bases, 7 bases remained unmatched. CDR3 amino acids: CASSHQQGADQPQHF. The CDR3 bases are TGTGCCAGCAGTCACCAACAGGGGGCGGATCAGCCCCAGCATTTT.

The chain couples TRBV19 to TRBJ2-1; maybe TRBD2 (7 bases). CDR3 length: 13 residues. V lost 7 bases to trimming and J lost 8 bases, with 15 bases between them. The germline V gene encodes CDR1 LNHDA and CDR2 SQIVND (reference sequence). The CDR3 loop is CASTWAGGHEQFF. CDR3 nucleotides: TGTGCCAGTACGTGGGCCGGGGGGCATGAGCAGTTCTTC.

The CDR3 here is CASSRRTGDTEAFF. The CDR3 coding sequence is TGTGCCAGCAGCCGAAGGACAGGGGACACTGAAGCTTTCTTT. The chain is built from TRBV3-1 (or the pseudogene TRBV3-2) and TRBJ1-1; 9 bases are shared with TRBD1. This CDR3 is 14 amino acids long. The germline CDR1 and CDR2 sequences are LGHDT and YNNKEL (reference sequence). V lost 4 bases, J lost 3 bases, and 3 bases stayed unmatched.

V usage is TRBV5-1 and J usage is TRBJ1-1, with a tentative D call TRBD1 (6 bases). CDR1 is SGHRS, CDR2 YFSETQ, per germline. CDR3 length: 16 residues. The V end lost 0 bases, the J end lost 4 bases, and 16 bases lay between the germline ends. This CDR3 reads CASSLAVGGRGTEAFF. The DNA for the CDR3 is TGCGCCAGCAGCTTGGCCGTCGGGGGGCGAGGCACTGAAGCTTTCTTT. The full variable domain, with the rest looked up from reference TRBV5-1 and TRBJ1-1, is KAGVTQTPRYLIKTRGQQVTLSCSPISGHRSVSWYQQTPGQGLQFLFEYFSETQRNKGNFPGRFSGRQFSNSRSEMNVSTLELGDSALYLCASSLAVGGRGTEAFFGQGTRLTVV.

The genes are TRBV21-1 and TRBJ2-7; the table names TRBD2, a call not compared with the DNA. TRBV21-1 is a recognized pseudogene. CDR3 size: 20 residues. CDR3 sequence reads: CASSTRPLTSGGPGDYEQYF. CDR3 coding DNA: TGTGCCAGCAGCACCCGTCCCCTGACTAGCGGGGGGCCAGGGGACTACGAGCAGTACTTC.

V is TRBV5-1 and J is TRBJ2-7, with D possibly TRBD2 on 6 matching bases. CDR1 and CDR2 (germline): SGHRS, YFSETQ. Trimming took 3 bases from V and 5 from J, leaving 21 bases between them. The CDR3 contains 16 residues. The CDR3 protein is CASSWRGGHTPHEQYF. CDR3 coding DNA: TGCGCCAGCAGCTGGCGGGGCGGACATACACCCCACGAGCAGTACTTC.

CDR3 nucleotides: TGTGCCAGCACAGGGCGGTACGAGCAGTACTTC. Translation gives CASTGRYEQYF. The chain employs TRBV2 and TRBJ2-7, with D perhaps TRBD1 (5 bases). The V end lost 7 bases, the J end lost 4 bases, and 8 bases lay between the germline ends. This CDR3 is 11 amino acids long. The germline V gene encodes CDR1 SNHLY and CDR2 FYNNEI.

The V call is TRBV7-3, the J call TRBJ1-3; 7 bases map to TRBD1. Germline assignment: CDR1 SGHTA and CDR2 FQGTGA. The CDR3 loop spans 15 amino acids. Unmatched junction bases numbered 3, after V lost 4 bases and J lost 0 bases. CDR3 bases: TGTGCCAGCAGCTCAGCAGGGGGCTCTGGAAACACCATATATTTT. This sequence encodes CASSSAGGSGNTIYF.